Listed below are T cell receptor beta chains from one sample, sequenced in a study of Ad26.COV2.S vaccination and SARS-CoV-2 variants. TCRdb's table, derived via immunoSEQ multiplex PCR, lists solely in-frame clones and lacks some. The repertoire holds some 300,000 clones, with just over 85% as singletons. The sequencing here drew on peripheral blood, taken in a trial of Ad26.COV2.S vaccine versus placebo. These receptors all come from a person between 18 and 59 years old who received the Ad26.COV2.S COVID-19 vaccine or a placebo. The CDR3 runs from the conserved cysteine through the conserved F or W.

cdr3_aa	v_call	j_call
CASSYPGTSGVANTGELFF	TRBV6-2/TRBV6-3	TRBJ2-2
CASSRQVDYGYTF	TRBV7-2	TRBJ1-2
CASSLRGTLANEKLFF	TRBV9	TRBJ1-4
CSVDAGSRAGEQYF	TRBV29-1	TRBJ2-7
CASSQVPGQGAYNEQFF	TRBV3-1/TRBV3-2	TRBJ2-1
CASSLFAGGASDTQYF	TRBV5-1	TRBJ2-3
CASRAAGGTGELFF	TRBV19	TRBJ2-2
CASSVLAGLTDTQYF	TRBV9	TRBJ2-3
CASSRTLNTEAFF	TRBV5-4	TRBJ1-1
CAWSKGTGDGYTF	TRBV30	TRBJ1-2
CASSQRLAGVTYNEQFF	TRBV27	TRBJ2-1
CASSQDRSRVSSYNEQFF	TRBV4-1	TRBJ2-1
CAWSTSHYEQYF	TRBV30	TRBJ2-7
CAWSNSSQETQYF	TRBV30	TRBJ2-5
CSVGRVNTEAFF	TRBV29-1	TRBJ1-1
CASSQERGGDTQYF	TRBV3-1/TRBV3-2	TRBJ2-3
CAIKAGQLIMNTEAFF	TRBV7-8	TRBJ1-1
CATHGGNIQYF	TRBV19	TRBJ2-4
CASSLEGDGTEAFF	TRBV5-1	TRBJ1-1
CASSLQPGGPAGELFF	TRBV5-4	TRBJ2-2
CASTEGDATDTQYF	TRBV19	TRBJ2-3
CASSSHPQGEISPLHF	TRBV19	TRBJ1-6
CASSFQGGGNYEQYF	TRBV27	TRBJ2-7
CASSSTGNYEQYF	TRBV2	TRBJ2-7
CASSLKGTAFF	TRBV5-6	TRBJ1-1
CSASRRLAGTDTQYF	TRBV20-1	TRBJ2-3
CASRGGLNSPLHF	TRBV19	TRBJ1-6